What follows are 27 T cell receptor beta chains derived from one specimen sequenced in a study of blood T cell repertoires in COVID-19. TCRdb keeps only in-frame clones here, not all; method: immunoSEQ multiplex PCR. The table includes under 200,000 clones, 60% to 85% detected once. The sample was peripheral blood. These receptors all stem from a man in his sixties with acute or convalescent COVID-19.

This sequence joins TRBV13 and TRBJ2-7; TRBD1 agrees at 10 bases. Germline loops: CDR1 PRHDT, CDR2 FYEKMQ (reference sequence). The CDR3 spans 13 residues. V dropped 10 bases and J dropped 7; count of bases not matched to a gene: 10. The CDR3 nucleotides read TGTGCCATAACGACAGGGGGCTTCGGGGAGCAGTACTTC. This translates into CAITTGGFGEQYF.

The V gene is TRBV18, the J gene TRBJ2-1; D may be TRBD2 (6 bases). V shed 3 bases and J shed 1 base, with 10 bases lying between them. The germline V gene has CDR1 KGHSH and CDR2 LQKENI. This CDR3 is 15 amino acids long. CDR3 sequence: CASSPEAGSYNEQFF. The CDR3 region has the DNA TGTGCCAGCTCACCGGAGGCGGGGTCCTACAATGAGCAGTTCTTC.

In this sample, this clone turned up once. The rearrangement joins TRBV7-3 to TRBJ2-2; maybe TRBD1 (6 bases). This CDR3 region has 15 residues. Trimming removed 6 bases at V and 0 bases at J, with 11 bases between. Germline CDR1 is SGHTA and CDR2 is FQGTGA. CDR3: CASRTGTTNTGELFF. The CDR3 coding sequence is TGTGCCAGCAGAACCGGGACAACGAACACCGGGGAGCTGTTTTTT.

The rearrangement uses TRBV11-2 and TRBJ1-4, with 7 nucleotides matching TRBD1. V was clipped by 5 bases and J by 3 bases; unmatched bases: 3. The CDR3 covers 14 residues. Germline-derived CDR1 and CDR2 are SGHAT and FQNNGV. The CDR3 is CASSPGQSNEKLFF. The CDR3 DNA follows: TGTGCCAGCAGCCCGGGACAGTCTAATGAAAAACTGTTTTTT.

This clone appeared once. The chain has TRBV11-2 and TRBJ2-2; the D gene is possibly TRBD1 (5 bases). The CDR3 length is 16 residues. Germline V CDR1 and CDR2: SGHAT, FQNNGV. The V and J ends lost 5 bases and 4 bases respectively, with 17 bases between them. The CDR3 loop reads CASSPGQLLFTGELFF. Written as DNA, the CDR3 is TGTGCCAGCAGCCCCGGACAACTTCTTTTCACCGGGGAGCTGTTTTTT. The whole variable domain, filled in from reference TRBV11-2 and TRBJ2-2, reads EAGVAQSPRYKIIEKRQSVAFWCNPISGHATLYWYQQILGQGPKLLIQFQNNGVVDDSQLPKDRFSAERLKGVDSTLKIQPAKLEDSAVYLCASSPGQLLFTGELFFGEGSRLTVL.

In its sample, this clone was seen once. The V and J genes are TRBV3-1 (or the pseudogene TRBV3-2) and TRBJ2-5; D gene ambiguous. V was cut by 0 bases and J by 1 base, with 12 bases left in between. CDR1 and CDR2 from the germline V gene are LGHDT and YNNKEL (reference sequence). The CDR3 length is 16 residues. The CDR3 loop is CASSQEMPLAQETQYF. CDR3 bases: TGTGCCAGCAGCCAAGAAATGCCTTTAGCCCAAGAGACCCAGTACTTC.

The gene calls are TRBV27 and TRBJ1-6; possibly TRBD1 for D (5 bases). This CDR3 has 19 amino acids. The V end lost 7 bases, the J end lost 0 bases, and 22 bases lay between the germline ends. Looked up from germline, CDR1 is MNHEY and CDR2 is SMNVEV (reference sequence). The CDR3 coding sequence is TGTGCCAGCACCGCGGGGACTGTTGCTACGAGCTCCTATAATTCACCCCTCCACTTT. It codes for CASTAGTVATSSYNSPLHF.

The chain joins TRBV24-1 to TRBJ1-2; TRBD1 matches 10 bases. Trimming removed 4 bases from V and 3 bases from J; junction bases left unmatched: 4. The CDR3 extends over 15 amino acids. From germline, CDR1 is KGHDR and CDR2 SFDVKD. CDR3 DNA: TGTGCCACCAGTGAATCGGGACAGGGGTACTATGGCTACACCTTC. Encoded protein: CATSESGQGYYGYTF.

The gene calls are TRBV19 and TRBJ1-4, with TRBD1 matching over 8 bases. Germline V gene sequence: CDR1 LNHDA, CDR2 SQIVND (reference sequence). The CDR3 runs 14 residues. The V segment lost 4 bases and the J segment 8 bases; nucleotides outside the gene matches: 6. Here the CDR3 DNA reads TGTGCCAGTAGTACGGGCAGGGGGCACGAAAAACTGTTTTTT. Encoded protein: CASSTGRGHEKLFF.

Of note for this clone: At one boundary the junction diverges from the germline segment, which might be a read error. The chain employs TRBV5-4 and TRBJ2-5, with 9 bases fitting TRBD2. Germline V gene sequence: CDR1 SGHNT, CDR2 YYREEE (reference sequence). This CDR3 is 15 amino acids long. CDR3 coding DNA: TGTGCCAGCAGCTTGGCGGCGGGGGGGCAAGGGACCCAGTACTTC. Its translation: CASSLAAGGQGTQYF.

The chain couples TRBV7-3 to TRBJ2-3, with a weak D call TRBD2 (6 bases). The length of the CDR3 is 15 residues. The V gene's germline CDR1 is SGHTA and CDR2 FQGTGA. V was clipped by 4 bases and J by 2 bases, with 13 bases between them. This CDR3 is CASSSGTSHTDTQYF. CDR3 coding DNA: TGTGCCAGCAGCTCAGGGACTTCCCACACAGATACGCAGTATTTT. The whole variable domain, remainder taken from reference TRBV7-3 and TRBJ2-3, is GAGVSQTPSNKVTEKGKYVELRCDPISGHTALYWYRQSLGQGPEFLIYFQGTGAADDSGLPNDRFFAVRPEGSVSTLKIQRTERGDSAVYLCASSSGTSHTDTQYFGPGTRLTVL.

The chain joins TRBV5-1 to TRBJ2-1; 7 nucleotides align to TRBD1. Germline trimming cut 2 bases from V and 7 bases from J; bases unmatched to any gene: 12. The CDR3 spans 16 residues. Per germline, CDR1 SGHRS and CDR2 YFSETQ. The CDR3 sequence is CASSLVTQGLGNEQFF. The CDR3 DNA is TGCGCCAGCAGCTTAGTAACACAGGGGTTGGGGAATGAGCAGTTCTTC.

The rearrangement links TRBV4-1 to TRBJ2-5; TRBD2 matches 11 bases. The CDR3 runs to 14 residues. CDR1 and CDR2 from the germline V gene are MGHRA and YSYEKL. V was pared by 3 bases and J by 5 bases, with 2 bases of the junction left unmatched. CDR3 in amino acids: CASSHSSGGETQYF. The CDR3 DNA is TGCGCCAGCAGCCACTCTAGCGGGGGGGAGACCCAGTACTTC.

V gene TRBV10-3 combines with J gene TRBJ2-3, with unresolved D. This CDR3 region has 15 residues. CDR1 is ENHRY, CDR2 SYGVKD, per germline. Trimming stripped 8 bases from V and 1 base from J, with 16 bases between. CDR3 coding DNA: TGTGCCATCTCCGACTCGCTTATCGGCACAGATACGCAGTATTTT. Residues: CAISDSLIGTDTQYF.

The chain employs TRBV6-1 and TRBJ2-7; D is perhaps TRBD1 (6 bases). With 0 bases removed from V and 3 bases from J, the gap between germline ends came to 12 bases. This CDR3 spans 15 amino acids. Germline lookup yields CDR1 MNHNS and CDR2 SASEGT. In DNA, the CDR3 is TGTGCCAGCAGTGAAGCGTCGGGACACATCTACGAGCAGTACTTC. Its protein is CASSEASGHIYEQYF.

The table lists this clone with a few counts. This sequence joins TRBV6-5 and TRBJ1-1; 7 nucleotides agree with TRBD1. V gave up 7 bases and J gave up 6 bases; unmatched junction bases: 11. The CDR3 has 14 amino acids. Germline V gene lookup returns CDR1 MNHEY and CDR2 SVGAGI. DNA of the CDR3: TGTGCCAGCACCCGGACAGGCCGGAGAGCTGAAGCTTTCTTT. It codes for CASTRTGRRAEAFF.

The rearrangement links TRBV24-1 to TRBJ2-2; 8 bases are a match to TRBD2. Trimming removed 1 base from V and 8 bases from J; junction bases left unmatched: 5. The length of the CDR3 is 15 residues. Per the germline V gene, CDR1 is KGHDR and CDR2 is SFDVKD. CDR3 sequence reads: CATSDLRGGLGELFF. CDR3 sequence (DNA): TGTGCCACCAGTGATTTACGGGGGGGCCTTGGGGAGCTGTTTTTT.

V and J are TRBV20-1 and TRBJ2-7; D is possibly TRBD2 (5 bases). Trimming stripped 3 bases from V and 0 bases from J, with 9 bases between. The CDR3 consists of 13 residues. From germline, CDR1 is DFQATT and CDR2 SNEGSKA (reference sequence). Here the CDR3 reads CSASPGNSYEQYF. The CDR3 nucleotides are TGCAGTGCTAGTCCCGGGAACTCCTACGAGCAGTACTTC.

V gene TRBV19 combines with J gene TRBJ2-1; no clear D. The CDR3 runs 14 residues. V shed 6 bases and J shed 5 bases, with 14 bases lying between them. CDR1 and CDR2 (germline): LNHDA, SQIVND (reference sequence). The CDR3 loop is CASSVSALNNEQFF. Here the CDR3 DNA reads TGTGCCAGTAGCGTTAGTGCACTAAACAATGAGCAGTTCTTC.

The chain links TRBV19 to TRBJ1-2, with D perhaps matching TRBD1 (6 bases). Trimming took 4 bases from V and 4 from J, leaving 13 bases between them. Germline-derived CDR1 and CDR2 are LNHDA and SQIVND (reference sequence). The CDR3 totals 14 residues. The DNA of the CDR3 is TGTGCCAGTAGTAGCATACGGACAGTCTATGGCTACACCTTC. Protein: CASSSIRTVYGYTF.

V is TRBV29-1 and J is TRBJ1-1; 10 nucleotides match TRBD1. Germline CDR1 is SQVTM and CDR2 is ANQGSEA. The junction had 12 bases not matched to a gene; V was cut back by 4 bases and J by 1 base. The CDR3 loop spans 17 amino acids. CDR3 bases: TGCAGCGTTGGAGTACCGGGACAGGGGACGGGGAACACTGAAGCTTTCTTT. Its translation is CSVGVPGQGTGNTEAFF.

This chain uses TRBV6-6 with TRBJ1-6; 8 positions match TRBD1. This CDR3 spans 14 amino acids. With V trimmed by 8 bases and J by 6 bases, 6 bases remained unmatched. The germline CDR1 and CDR2 sequences are MNHNY and SVGAGI (reference sequence). The CDR3 DNA sequence: TGTGCCAGCGGACAGGGAGGAGGTAATTCACCCCTCCACTTT. It yields the protein CASGQGGGNSPLHF.

J is TRBJ1-5 and V is TRBV12-3 or TRBV12-4, with D hard to call. This CDR3 region has 13 residues. The V gene lost 3 bases and the J gene lost 2 bases, with 5 bases spanning the gap. This CDR3 is CASSLSGNQPQHF. The CDR3 region has the DNA TGTGCCAGCAGTTTGTCAGGCAATCAGCCCCAGCATTTT.

This clone showed up just once. The CDR3 DNA reads TGTGCCAGCAGCTTAAGGGAGGCCCAGGGGACCCAGTACTTC. It codes for CASSLREAQGTQYF. This chain uses TRBV11-2 with TRBJ2-5; possibly TRBD2 for D (6 bases). V dropped 2 bases and J dropped 7 bases, with 14 bases sitting between them. Germline values: CDR1 SGHAT, CDR2 FQNNGV. The CDR3 has 14 residues.

The CDR3 reads CASSRKTGHREPYGYTF. The CDR3 bases are TGTGCCAGTAGTCGAAAGACAGGACACAGAGAACCCTATGGCTACACCTTC. V gene TRBV19 combines with J gene TRBJ1-2; maybe TRBD1 (6 bases). The V gene lost 5 bases and the J gene lost 4 bases, with 23 bases spanning the gap. CDR1 and CDR2 from the germline V gene are LNHDA and SQIVND (reference sequence). This CDR3 contains 17 residues.

V usage is TRBV28 and J usage is TRBJ1-5; TRBD1 matches at 11 bases. The CDR3 runs 14 residues. The J segment lost 7 bases and the V segment lost 4 bases, leaving 3 bases of the junction unmatched. Germline assignment: CDR1 MDHEN and CDR2 SYDVKM. CDR3 nucleotides: TGTGCCAGCAGTTATTGGACAGGGGGCCAGCCCCAGCATTTT. Protein: CASSYWTGGQPQHF.

A word on this clone: The junction departs from germline at one end; a sequencing error may be responsible. The gene calls are TRBV3-1 (or the pseudogene TRBV3-2) and TRBJ2-7; 7 bases fit TRBD2. The CDR3 length is 13 residues. Germline-derived CDR1 and CDR2 are LGHDT and YNNKEL (reference sequence). CDR3 protein: CASSQERSARLAF. The CDR3 nucleotides read TGTGCCAGCAGCCAAGAGCGTTCGGCTAGACTAGCCTTC.